This T cell receptor (beta chain) was recorded in a study of blood T cell repertoires in COVID-19. Study-wide background: Samples of COVID-19 (acute and convalescent) were obtained from the United States, Italy and Spain. PBMCs, B-cell-depleted T cells, or T cells were the source of the cDNA or gDNA that made up the material.

Source study methods: Amplification from reference gene primers served as the basis for estimated nucleated cell counts. Only in-frame clones appear in the TCRdb table, and some are missing; sequencing was by immunoSEQ multiplex PCR. Clonal size and the V and J genes are those of that table, whereas D and trimming came from the DNA. The sample contains roughly 250,000 clones, around 83% of which appear only once. J lost 5 bases, V lost 1 base, and 7 bases had no gene match. The CDR3 has 15 amino acids. Per germline, CDR1 SGHTA and CDR2 FQGNSA. V gene TRBV7-2 combines with J gene TRBJ1-1; 7 nucleotides match TRBD1. The source material was peripheral blood. The receptor was derived from a woman older than 75 with acute or convalescent COVID-19. As DNA, the CDR3 is TGTGCCAGCAGCTTAGTCTCAGGGGGACAGACTGAAGCTTTCTTT. Its protein is CASSLVSGGQTEAFF.